This is a list of T cell receptor beta chains from one sample in a study of blood T cell repertoires in COVID-19. Generated by immunoSEQ multiplex PCR, the TCRdb table keeps only in-frame clones and is missing some. The sample yields some 37,000 clones, about 85% seen once. Sequenced input: peripheral blood. All receptors come from a man older than 75 with active or convalescent COVID-19. The CDR3 runs from the conserved cysteine through the conserved F or W. D genes are given only for firm matches. Clone size appears in some rows only: once, few, many, or a class for an expanded clone.

clone_size | d_call | j_call | v_call | cdr3_aa | cdr3_nt
- | TRBD1 | TRBJ2-1 | TRBV7-9 | CASSPPGGTGNEQFF | TGTGCCAGCAGCCCGCCAGGGGGCACCGGCAATGAGCAGTTCTTC
once | - | TRBJ2-2 | TRBV11-1 | CASRFRGSTGELFF | TGTGCCAGCAGGTTCAGGGGATCCACCGGGGAGCTGTTTTTT
- | TRBD1 | TRBJ1-3 | TRBV7-2 | CASSRSGQQASGNTIYF | TGTGCCAGCAGCAGATCGGGACAGCAAGCCTCTGGAAACACCATATATTTT
- | TRBD1 | TRBJ1-1 | TRBV9 | CASSVDDRGSYTEAFF | TGTGCCAGCAGCGTAGACGACAGGGGGTCTTACACTGAAGCTTTCTTT
- | TRBD2 | TRBJ2-7 | TRBV6-2/TRBV6-3 | CASSFPAGLAGGKYEQYF | TGTGCCAGCAGTTTCCCCGCAGGGCTAGCGGGAGGAAAGTACGAGCAGTACTTC
- | - | TRBJ1-6 | TRBV6-5 | CASRADYNSPLHF | TGTGCCAGCAGGGCAGACTATAATTCACCCCTCCACTTT
few | TRBD1 | TRBJ2-7 | TRBV7-9 | CASSSTGGYSYEQYF | TGTGCCAGCAGCTCTACAGGGGGGTACTCCTACGAGCAGTACTTC
- | TRBD1 | TRBJ1-6 | TRBV24-1 | CATSDQFSGGGNSPLHF | TGTGCCACCAGTGACCAATTCTCAGGGGGTGGTAATTCACCCCTCCACTTT
- | - | TRBJ1-5 | TRBV27 | CASSRDWEEPQHF | TGTGCCAGCAGTCGGGATTGGGAGGAACCCCAGCATTTT
- | - | TRBJ2-2 | TRBV9 | CASSVAGQANTGELFF | TGTGCCAGCAGCGTAGCCGGACAAGCGAACACCGGGGAGCTGTTTTTT
- | - | TRBJ1-1 | TRBV12-5 | CASGLGTRNTEAFF | TGTGCTAGTGGTTTGGGGACACGGAACACTGAAGCTTTCTTT
once | TRBD2 | TRBJ2-7 | TRBV19 | CASSETSGDSYEQYF | TGTGCCAGTAGTGAAACTAGCGGAGACTCCTACGAGCAGTACTTC
- | - | TRBJ2-5 | TRBV5-1 | CASSSTGRVRQETQYF | TGCGCCAGCAGCAGTACAGGGAGAGTAAGGCAAGAGACCCAGTACTTC
once | TRBD2 | TRBJ2-1 | TRBV9 | CASSVGLAGGHEQFF | TGTGCCAGCAGCGTAGGTTTAGCGGGAGGACATGAGCAGTTCTTC
- | - | TRBJ1-5 | TRBV10-3 | CAISESGRDQPQHF | TGTGCCATCAGTGAGTCTGGGAGGGATCAGCCCCAGCATTTT
few | - | TRBJ1-2 | TRBV2 | CASSSRADINYGYTF | TGTGCCAGCAGTAGCAGGGCGGACATTAACTATGGCTACACCTTC
- | - | TRBJ2-7 | TRBV4-3 | CASSQDTGTYEQYF | TGCGCCAGCAGCCAAGATACAGGGACCTACGAGCAGTACTTC
- | TRBD1 | TRBJ2-1 | TRBV6-5 | CASRDDRVGYNEQFF | TGTGCCAGCAGGGATGACAGGGTAGGTTACAATGAGCAGTTCTTC
- | - | TRBJ1-4 | TRBV20-1 | CSASSGATNEKLFF | TGCAGTGCTAGTTCCGGTGCAACTAATGAAAAACTGTTTTTT